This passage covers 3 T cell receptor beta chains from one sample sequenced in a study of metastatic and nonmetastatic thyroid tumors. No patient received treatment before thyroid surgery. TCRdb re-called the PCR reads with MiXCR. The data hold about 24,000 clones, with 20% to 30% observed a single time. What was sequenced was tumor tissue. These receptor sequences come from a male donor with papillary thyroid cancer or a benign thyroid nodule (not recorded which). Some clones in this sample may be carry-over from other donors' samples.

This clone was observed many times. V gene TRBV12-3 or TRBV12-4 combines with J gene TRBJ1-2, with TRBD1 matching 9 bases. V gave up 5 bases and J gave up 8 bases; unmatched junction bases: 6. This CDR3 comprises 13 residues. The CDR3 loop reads CASSVRDRDGYTF. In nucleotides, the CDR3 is TGTGCCAGCAGTGTCCGGGACAGGGACGGCTACACCTTC.

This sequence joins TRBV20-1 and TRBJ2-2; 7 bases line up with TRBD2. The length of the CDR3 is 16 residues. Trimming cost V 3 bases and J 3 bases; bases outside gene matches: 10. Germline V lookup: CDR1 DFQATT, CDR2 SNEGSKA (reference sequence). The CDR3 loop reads CSASPLGGSYTGELFF. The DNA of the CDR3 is TGCAGTGCTAGCCCCTTAGGCGGGAGCTACACCGGGGAGCTGTTTTTT.

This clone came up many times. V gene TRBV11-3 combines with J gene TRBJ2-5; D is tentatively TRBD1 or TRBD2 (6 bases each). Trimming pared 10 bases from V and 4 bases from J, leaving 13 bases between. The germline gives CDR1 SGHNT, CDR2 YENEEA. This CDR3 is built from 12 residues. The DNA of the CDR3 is TGTGCCACCTCCAGGGGAGGAGAGACCCAGTACTTC. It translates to CATSRGGETQYF.